Following are 8 T cell receptor beta chains from one sample sequenced in a study of PD-L1 blockade in urothelial cancer. The repertoire was sequenced with immunoSEQ multiplex PCR; TCRdb's copy has only in-frame clones and lacks some. The repertoire holds about 82,000 clones, with roughly 87% as singletons. The sequences come from PBMCs, collected around atezolizumab (anti-PD-L1) treatment. Receptors originate from a man aged 65-85 years with urothelial cancer.

The chain couples TRBV15 to TRBJ1-2; D may be TRBD1 (5 bases). Germline V CDR1 and CDR2: LNHNV, YYDKDF (reference sequence). This CDR3 comprises 16 residues. With 0 bases removed from V and 3 bases from J, the gap between germline ends came to 14 bases. The CDR3 DNA follows: TGTGCCACCAGCAGAGAATCCGGGACTCTACACTATGGCTACACCTTC. Amino acids: CATSRESGTLHYGYTF.

For the CDR3, the DNA is TGTGCCAGCAGTCGGGACAGGGCAGGTGGCTACACCTTC. It encodes CASSRDRAGGYTF. The chain joins TRBV6-5 to TRBJ1-2, with 9 nucleotides matching TRBD1. CDR3 size: 13 residues. CDR1 MNHEY and CDR2 SVGAGI come from the germline V gene. V gave up 5 bases and J gave up 7 bases; unmatched junction bases: 5.

Only one count was recorded for this clone. The chain joins TRBV2 to TRBJ2-1; TRBD2 is a possible D gene (6 bases). This CDR3 has 14 residues. With 3 bases removed from V and 1 base from J, the gap between germline ends came to 7 bases. Germline CDR1 is SNHLY and CDR2 is FYNNEI. The DNA for the CDR3 is TGTGCCAGCAGTGACAGCGGGTCCTACAATGAGCAGTTCTTC. Translated: CASSDSGSYNEQFF.

The rearrangement links TRBV5-6 to TRBJ1-2, with 8 bases identical to TRBD1. CDR1 and CDR2 (germline): SGHDT, YYEEEE. The CDR3 spans 15 residues. The ends lost 5 bases at V and 4 bases at J; junction bases unmatched: 10. Here the CDR3 DNA reads TGTGCCAGCAGGGACAGGGAGGCCTACTTCTATGGCTACACCTTC. Protein sequence: CASRDREAYFYGYTF.

The table lists this clone with a count of one. The chain carries TRBV9 and TRBJ1-6; 7 nucleotides agree with TRBD1. The CDR3 totals 16 residues. V was clipped by 0 bases and J by 7 bases; unmatched bases: 7. CDR1 and CDR2 from the germline V gene are SGDLS and YYNGEE. The CDR3, as DNA: TGTGCCAGCAGCGTAGAGTCACAGGGGTGGAATTCACCCCTCCACTTT. Residues: CASSVESQGWNSPLHF.

The chain links TRBV7-2 to TRBJ2-5; no reliable D call. The germline gives CDR1 SGHTA, CDR2 FQGNSA. V dropped 5 bases and J dropped 2 bases, with 3 bases sitting between them. The CDR3 length is 11 residues. The CDR3 spells CASSLQETQYF. The CDR3 coding sequence is TGTGCCAGCAGCCTACAAGAGACCCAGTACTTC.

CDR3 bases: TGTGCCAGCAGCAACCTAGCGGGTCTGCTGAACGATGAGCAGTTCTTC. Translation gives CASSNLAGLLNDEQFF. This chain links TRBV6-6 with TRBJ2-1; TRBD2 matches 8 bases. The germline gives CDR1 MNHNY, CDR2 SVGAGI (reference sequence). CDR3 length equals 16 residues. With 6 bases clipped from V and 8 bases from J, the junction kept 15 bases outside the gene matches.

This sequence joins TRBV19 and TRBJ2-5, with 9 bases aligning to TRBD1. The CDR3 is 16 residues long. The ends lost 4 bases at V and 1 base at J; junction bases unmatched: 7. From germline, CDR1 is LNHDA and CDR2 SQIVND (reference sequence). The CDR3: CASSTPTGGIQETQYF. CDR3 nucleotide sequence: TGTGCCAGTAGTACTCCAACAGGGGGCATCCAAGAGACCCAGTACTTC.